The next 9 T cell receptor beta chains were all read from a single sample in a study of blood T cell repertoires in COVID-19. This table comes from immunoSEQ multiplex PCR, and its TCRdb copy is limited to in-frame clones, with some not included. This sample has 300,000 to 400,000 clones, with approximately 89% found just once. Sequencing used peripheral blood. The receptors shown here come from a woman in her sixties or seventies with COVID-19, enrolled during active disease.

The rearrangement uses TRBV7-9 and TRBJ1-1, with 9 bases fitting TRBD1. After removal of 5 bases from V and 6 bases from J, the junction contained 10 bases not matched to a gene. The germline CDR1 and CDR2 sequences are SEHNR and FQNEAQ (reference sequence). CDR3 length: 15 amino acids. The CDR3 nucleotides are TGTGCCAGCAGCCCAGACAGGGGGAAGGGGCCTGAAGCTTTCTTT. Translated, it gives CASSPDRGKGPEAFF.

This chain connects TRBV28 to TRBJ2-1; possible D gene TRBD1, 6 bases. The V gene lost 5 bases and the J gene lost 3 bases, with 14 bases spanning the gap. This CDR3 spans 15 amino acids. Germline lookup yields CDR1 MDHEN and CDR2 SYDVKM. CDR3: CASSAWQGSYNEQFF. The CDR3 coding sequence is TGTGCCAGCAGTGCCTGGCAGGGGAGCTACAATGAGCAGTTCTTC.

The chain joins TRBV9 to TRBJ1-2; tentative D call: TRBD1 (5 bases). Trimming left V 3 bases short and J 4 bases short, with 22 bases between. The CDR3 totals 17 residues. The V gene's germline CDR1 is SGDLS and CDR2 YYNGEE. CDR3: CASSAGGRSQETYGYTF. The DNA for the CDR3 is TGTGCCAGCAGCGCCGGGGGACGGAGCCAAGAGACCTATGGCTACACCTTC.

CDR3 nucleotide sequence: TGTGCCAGCTGGATGGCCTGTGCGGGGCCCCAGCATTTT. Its translation: CASWMACAGPQHF. V is TRBV27 and J is TRBJ1-5; D gene uncertain. The CDR3 runs to 13 residues. V was pared by 8 bases and J by 9 bases, with 17 bases between. CDR1 MNHEY and CDR2 SMNVEV come from the germline V gene (reference sequence).

The CDR3, as DNA: TGTGCCAGCAGCTCGCGTACTAGCGGGGGCCAGAACAATGAGCAGTTCTTC. Translating gives CASSSRTSGGQNNEQFF. The chain has TRBV7-8 and TRBJ2-1; 11 bases are a match to TRBD2. J lost 5 bases, V lost 4 bases, and 10 bases had no gene match. CDR1 and CDR2 from the germline V gene are SGHVS and FQNEAQ. The CDR3 length is 17 residues. The variable domain in full, completed from reference TRBV7-8 and TRBJ2-1, reads GAGVSQSPRYKVAKRGQDVALRCDPISGHVSLFWYQQALGQGPEFLTYFQNEAQLDKSGLPSDRFFAERPEGSVSTLKIQRTQQEDSAVYLCASSSRTSGGQNNEQFFGPGTRLTVL.

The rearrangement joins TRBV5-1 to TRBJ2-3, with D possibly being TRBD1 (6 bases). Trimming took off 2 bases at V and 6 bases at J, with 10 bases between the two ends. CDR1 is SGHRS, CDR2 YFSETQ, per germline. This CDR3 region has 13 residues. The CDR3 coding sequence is TGCGCCAGCAGCTTACAGGGTACGGATACGCAGTATTTT. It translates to CASSLQGTDTQYF.

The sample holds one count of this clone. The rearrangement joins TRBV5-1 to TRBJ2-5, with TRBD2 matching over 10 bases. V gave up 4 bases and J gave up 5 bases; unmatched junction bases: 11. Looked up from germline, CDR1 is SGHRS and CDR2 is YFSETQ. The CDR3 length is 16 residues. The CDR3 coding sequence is TGCGCCAGCAGCCCCGGGACTAGCGCCGGGCGGGAGACCCAGTACTTC. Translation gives CASSPGTSAGRETQYF.

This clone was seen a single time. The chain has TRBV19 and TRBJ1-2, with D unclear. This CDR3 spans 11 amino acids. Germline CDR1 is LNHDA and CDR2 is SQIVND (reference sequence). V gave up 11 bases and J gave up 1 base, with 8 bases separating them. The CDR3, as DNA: TGTGCCGCTATGAATAACTATGGCTACACCTTC. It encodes CAAMNNYGYTF.

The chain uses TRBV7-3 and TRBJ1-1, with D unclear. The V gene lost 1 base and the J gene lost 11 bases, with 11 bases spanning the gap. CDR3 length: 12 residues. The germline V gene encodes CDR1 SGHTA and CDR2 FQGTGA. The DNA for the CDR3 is TGTGCCAGCAGCTTAAACGGCGAGAGGGCTTTCTTT. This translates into CASSLNGERAFF.